A single sample gave rise to the 2 T cell receptor beta chains below, sequenced in a study of T cells and copy number aberrations in small-cell lung cancer. The method was immunoSEQ multiplex PCR; TCRdb's version includes in-frame clones alone and lacks a portion of them. Among roughly 140 clones listed, roughly 89% were seen once. The source material was tumor tissue. The receptors were sampled from a middle-aged man with small cell lung cancer.

The gene calls are TRBV7-2 and TRBJ1-1; possibly TRBD1 for D (6 bases). The CDR3 has 16 amino acids. V lost 1 base to trimming and J lost 8 bases, with 20 bases between them. The germline V gene has CDR1 SGHTA and CDR2 FQGNSA. Here the CDR3 DNA reads TGTGCCAGCAGCTTAGGGCGGGGACATGGGTTCCCCGAAGCTTTCTTT. Amino acids: CASSLGRGHGFPEAFF.

The V and J genes are TRBV27 and TRBJ1-1; 7 bases match TRBD1. This CDR3 is built from 15 residues. The ends lost 5 bases at V and 3 bases at J; junction bases unmatched: 9. Germline CDR1 reads MNHEY; CDR2 reads SMNVEV (reference sequence). CDR3 sequence reads: CASSIRQGGYTEAFF. Here the CDR3 DNA reads TGTGCCAGCAGTATTCGACAGGGAGGGTACACTGAAGCTTTCTTT.